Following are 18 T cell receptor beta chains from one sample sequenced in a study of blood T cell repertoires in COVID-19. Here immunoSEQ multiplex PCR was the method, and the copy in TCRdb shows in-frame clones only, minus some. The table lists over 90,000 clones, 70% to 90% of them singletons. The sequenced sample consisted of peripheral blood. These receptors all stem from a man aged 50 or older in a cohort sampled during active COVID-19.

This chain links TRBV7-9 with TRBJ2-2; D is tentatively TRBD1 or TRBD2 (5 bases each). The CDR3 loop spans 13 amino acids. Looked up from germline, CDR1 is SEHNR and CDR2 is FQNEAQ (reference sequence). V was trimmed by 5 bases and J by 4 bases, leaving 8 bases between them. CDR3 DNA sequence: TGTGCCAGCAGCAGGGGAGCCACCGGGGAGCTGTTTTTT. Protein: CASSRGATGELFF. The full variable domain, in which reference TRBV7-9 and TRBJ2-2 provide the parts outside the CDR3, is DTGVSQNPRHKITKRGQNVTFRCDPISEHNRLYWYRQTLGQGPEFLTYFQNEAQLEKSRLLSDRFSAERPKGSFSTLEIQRTEQGDSAMYLCASSRGATGELFFGEGSRLTVL.

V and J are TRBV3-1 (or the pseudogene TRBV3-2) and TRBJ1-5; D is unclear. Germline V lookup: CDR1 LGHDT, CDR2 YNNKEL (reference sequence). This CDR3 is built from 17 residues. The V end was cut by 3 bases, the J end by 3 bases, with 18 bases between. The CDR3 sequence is CASSHSALSGYNQPQHF. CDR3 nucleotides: TGTGCCAGCAGCCACTCCGCCCTCTCCGGGTACAATCAGCCCCAGCATTTT.

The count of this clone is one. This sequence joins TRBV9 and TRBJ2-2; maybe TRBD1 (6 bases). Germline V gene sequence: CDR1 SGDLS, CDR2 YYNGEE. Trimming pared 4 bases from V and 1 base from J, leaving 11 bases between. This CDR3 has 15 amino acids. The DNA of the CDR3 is TGTGCCAGCAGCTCGCAGGGGAGGAACACCGGGGAGCTGTTTTTT. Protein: CASSSQGRNTGELFF.

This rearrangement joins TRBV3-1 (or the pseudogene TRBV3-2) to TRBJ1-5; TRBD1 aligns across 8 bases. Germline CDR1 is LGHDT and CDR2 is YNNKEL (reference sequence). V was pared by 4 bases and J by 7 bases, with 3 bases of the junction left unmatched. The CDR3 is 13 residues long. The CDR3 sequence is CASSLHRGQPQHF. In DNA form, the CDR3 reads TGTGCCAGCAGCCTCCACAGGGGGCAGCCCCAGCATTTT.

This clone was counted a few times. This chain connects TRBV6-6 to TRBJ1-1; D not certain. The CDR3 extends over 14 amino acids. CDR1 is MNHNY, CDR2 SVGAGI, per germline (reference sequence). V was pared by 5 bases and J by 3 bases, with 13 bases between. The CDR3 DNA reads TGTGCCAGCAGTCTACCGGGGAGTGACACTGAAGCTTTCTTT. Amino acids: CASSLPGSDTEAFF.

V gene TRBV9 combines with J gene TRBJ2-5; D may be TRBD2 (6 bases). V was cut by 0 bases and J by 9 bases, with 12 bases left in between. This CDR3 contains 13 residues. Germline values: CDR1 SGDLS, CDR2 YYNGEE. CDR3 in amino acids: CASSVESTGAQYF. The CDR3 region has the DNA TGTGCCAGCAGCGTAGAGTCAACGGGGGCCCAGTACTTC.

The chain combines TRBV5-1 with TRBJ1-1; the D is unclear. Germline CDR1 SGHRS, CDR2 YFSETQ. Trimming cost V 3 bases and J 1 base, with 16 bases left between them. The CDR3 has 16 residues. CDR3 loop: CASSSTPRLQNTEAFF. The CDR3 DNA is TGCGCCAGCAGCTCCACCCCCCGACTGCAGAACACTGAAGCTTTCTTT.

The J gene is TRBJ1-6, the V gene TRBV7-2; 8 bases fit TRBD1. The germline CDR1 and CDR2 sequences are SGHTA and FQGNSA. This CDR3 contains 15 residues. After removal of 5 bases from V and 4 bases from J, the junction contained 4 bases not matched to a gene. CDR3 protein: CASSQRTGYNSPLHF. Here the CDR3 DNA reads TGTGCCAGCAGCCAACGGACAGGGTATAATTCACCCCTCCACTTT.

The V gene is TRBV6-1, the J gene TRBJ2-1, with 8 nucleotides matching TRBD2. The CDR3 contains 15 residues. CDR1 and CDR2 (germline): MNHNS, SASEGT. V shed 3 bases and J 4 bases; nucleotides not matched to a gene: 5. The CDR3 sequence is CASSDPGGRYNEQFF. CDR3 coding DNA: TGTGCCAGCAGTGACCCGGGGGGGAGGTACAATGAGCAGTTCTTC.

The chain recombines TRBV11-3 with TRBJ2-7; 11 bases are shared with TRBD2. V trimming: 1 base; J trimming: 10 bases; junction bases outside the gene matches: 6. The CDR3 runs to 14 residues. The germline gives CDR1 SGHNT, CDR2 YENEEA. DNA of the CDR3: TGTGCCAGCAGCTTAGGACTAGCGGGGACATCCCAGTACTTC. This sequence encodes CASSLGLAGTSQYF.

The CDR3 is CASRRSDTGLAGGKIYEQYF. The CDR3 nucleotides read TGTGCCAGCAGGCGGTCCGATACGGGACTAGCGGGGGGGAAAATCTACGAGCAGTACTTC. The V gene is TRBV11-3, the J gene TRBJ2-7, with 16 bases identical to TRBD2. Losses at the gene ends were 6 bases for V and 3 bases for J; bases not matched to a gene: 17. Germline assignment: CDR1 SGHNT and CDR2 YENEEA. The CDR3 is made up of 20 amino acids.

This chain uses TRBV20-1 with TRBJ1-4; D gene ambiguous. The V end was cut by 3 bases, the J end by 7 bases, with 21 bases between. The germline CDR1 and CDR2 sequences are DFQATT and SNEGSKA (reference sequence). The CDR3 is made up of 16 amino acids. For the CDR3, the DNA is TGCAGTGCTAGTGCGGAGAGAGGGTCATACGGTGAAAAACTGTTTTTT. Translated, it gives CSASAERGSYGEKLFF.

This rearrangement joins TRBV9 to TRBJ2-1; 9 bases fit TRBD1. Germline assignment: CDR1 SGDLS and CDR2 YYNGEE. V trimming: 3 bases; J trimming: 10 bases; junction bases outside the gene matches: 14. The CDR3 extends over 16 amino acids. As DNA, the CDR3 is TGTGCCAGCAGCGCCCGGGGACAGGGTGGGTGGTGGGAGCAGTTCTTC. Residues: CASSARGQGGWWEQFF.

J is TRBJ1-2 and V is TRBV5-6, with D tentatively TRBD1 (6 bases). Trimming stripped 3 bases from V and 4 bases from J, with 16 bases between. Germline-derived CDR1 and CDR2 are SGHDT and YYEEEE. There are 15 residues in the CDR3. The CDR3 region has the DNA TGTGCCAGCAGCTGGTCAGGGGACCGTGGCTATGGCTACACCTTC. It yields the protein CASSWSGDRGYGYTF.

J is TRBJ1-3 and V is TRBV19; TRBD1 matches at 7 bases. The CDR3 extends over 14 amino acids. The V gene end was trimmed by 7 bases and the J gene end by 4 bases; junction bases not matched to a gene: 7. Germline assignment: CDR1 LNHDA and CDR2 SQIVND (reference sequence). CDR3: CASKTTGTGNTIYF. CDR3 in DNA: TGTGCCAGTAAAACGACAGGGACGGGAAACACCATATATTTT.

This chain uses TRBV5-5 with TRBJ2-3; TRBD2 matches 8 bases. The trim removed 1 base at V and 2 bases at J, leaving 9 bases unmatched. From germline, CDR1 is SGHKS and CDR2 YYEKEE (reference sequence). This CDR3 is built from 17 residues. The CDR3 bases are TGTGCCAGCAGCTTGCTGGTAGCGGGGCCTCCCACAGATACGCAGTATTTT. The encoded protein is CASSLLVAGPPTDTQYF.

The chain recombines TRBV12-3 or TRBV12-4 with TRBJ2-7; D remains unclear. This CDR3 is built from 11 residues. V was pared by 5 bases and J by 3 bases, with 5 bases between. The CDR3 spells CASSPNYEQYV. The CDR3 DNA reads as TGTGCCAGCAGTCCTAACTACGAGCAGTACGTC.

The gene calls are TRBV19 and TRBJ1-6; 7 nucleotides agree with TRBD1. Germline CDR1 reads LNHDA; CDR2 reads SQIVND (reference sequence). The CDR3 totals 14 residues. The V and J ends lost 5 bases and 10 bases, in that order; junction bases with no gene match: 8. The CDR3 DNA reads TGTGCCAGTAGTCCTCGACAGGGACAGTCACCCCTCCACTTT. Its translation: CASSPRQGQSPLHF.